This TCR beta chain derives from a study of blood T cell repertoires in COVID-19. Whole-study context: Both acute and convalescent COVID-19 samples were obtained from the United States, Italy and Spain.

Sequenced by immunoSEQ multiplex PCR; TCRdb stores in-frame clones only, minus some. The table has under 250,000 clones, approximately 85% seen once; the top ten hold about 9.1%. Germline loops: CDR1 SGHVS, CDR2 FQNEAQ. Trimming left V 5 bases short and J 2 bases short, with 16 bases between. The CDR3 consists of 15 residues. All enrollees were roughly 18 to 89 years old and from 20 to 30 US areas. Cohorts were based on clinical histories the participants reported. Sequencing input: PBMCs or T cells enriched from blood (not recorded which). The receptor was derived from a woman in her fifties or sixties with acute COVID-19. This sequence joins TRBV7-8 and TRBJ2-7; D is undetermined. CDR3 coding DNA: TGTGCCAGCAGCCCCCTCGGCGTTGGAGCCTACGAGCAGTACTTC. This sequence encodes CASSPLGVGAYEQYF.